This T cell receptor beta chain was captured in a study of beta chain features in type 1 diabetes. Study in general: Across the samples, 90 million to 120 million sorted cells were examined in total. Overall study findings and caveats: The influence of HLA type on TCRB rearrangement stayed undetermined. Sampled from patients, naive, central memory and Treg TCRB repertoires appeared more similar than those sampled from healthy donors.

The whole isolated RNA underwent reverse transcription, so sequencing captured expressed TCRB transcripts. Assay: immunoSEQ multiplex PCR; the TCRdb copy retains only in-frame clones and omits some. The sample contains under 150,000 clones, less than 9% of which appear only once. There are a few counts of this clone. The antigen is undetermined. This receptor was identified in a woman aged 30 to 39 in good health. Sample: central memory CD4+ T cells from blood.

The CDR3 here is CASSTNRVFTEAFF. CDR3 nucleotide sequence: TGTGCCAGTAGCACTAACAGGGTTTTCACTGAAGCTTTCTTT. The V and J genes are TRBV19 and TRBJ1-1, with a tentative D call TRBD1 (6 bases). This CDR3 contains 14 residues. Germline V CDR1 and CDR2: LNHDA, SQIVND (reference sequence). V lost 6 bases to trimming and J lost 4 bases, with 15 bases between them. Complete variable domain (other parts from reference TRBV19 and TRBJ1-1): DGGITQSPKYLFRKEGQNVTLSCEQNLNHDAMYWYRQDPGQGLRLIYYSQIVNDFQKGDIAEGYSVSREKKESFPLTVTSAQKNPTAFYLCASSTNRVFTEAFFGQGTRLTVV.